The 15 T cell receptor beta chains in this list originate from one sample, sequenced in a study of T cell changes during pregnancy in multiple sclerosis. TCRdb's copy holds only in-frame clones and misses some; the assay was immunoSEQ multiplex PCR. Among about 68,000 clones listed, roughly nine tenths were seen once. The specimen was peripheral blood, collected in the second trimester of pregnancy. The receptor set was obtained from a female donor in good health, enrolled as a control in a pregnancy study.

V usage is TRBV4-1 and J usage is TRBJ1-1; TRBD1 is a possible D gene (6 bases). The CDR3 spans 17 residues. The V gene lost 4 bases and the J gene lost 0 bases, with 18 bases spanning the gap. Germline loops: CDR1 MGHRA, CDR2 YSYEKL. The CDR3 DNA reads as TGCGCCAGCAGCCCGACGACAGGACCTTCTGTGAACACTGAAGCTTTCTTT. Its protein product is CASSPTTGPSVNTEAFF.

V usage is TRBV7-9 and J usage is TRBJ1-3, with D possibly matching TRBD1 (6 bases). V was trimmed by 5 bases and J by 2 bases, leaving 10 bases between them. In germline, CDR1 is SEHNR, CDR2 FQNEAQ (reference sequence). The length of the CDR3 is 14 residues. The CDR3 region has the DNA TGTGCCAGCAGCCCTGGGACACCTGGAAACACCATATATTTT. Encoded protein: CASSPGTPGNTIYF. Combining the CDR3 with reference TRBV7-9 and TRBJ1-3 gives the whole variable domain DTGVSQNPRHKITKRGQNVTFRCDPISEHNRLYWYRQTLGQGPEFLTYFQNEAQLEKSRLLSDRFSAERPKGSFSTLEIQRTEQGDSAMYLCASSPGTPGNTIYFGEGSWLTVV.

V usage is TRBV6-5 and J usage is TRBJ2-5; 7 bases are shared with TRBD2. Per the germline V gene, CDR1 is MNHEY and CDR2 is SVGAGI. Losses at the gene ends were 0 bases for V and 9 bases for J; bases not matched to a gene: 4. CDR3 size: 13 residues. The CDR3 nucleotides read TGTGCCAGCAGTTACTCCGGACGGGGGGCCCAGTACTTC. This encodes CASSYSGRGAQYF.

This clone appeared a single time. Other DNA sequences within the sample encode an identical CDR3. The chain employs TRBV9 and TRBJ2-3; TRBD2 is a possible D gene (6 bases). CDR1 and CDR2 from the germline V gene are SGDLS and YYNGEE. The CDR3 consists of 13 residues. The ends were cut back, 3 bases at V and 1 base at J, with 6 bases in the middle. The CDR3 loop is CASSGGGTDTQYF. CDR3 DNA: TGTGCCAGCAGCGGGGGGGGCACAGATACGCAGTATTTT.

The chain couples TRBV11-2 to TRBJ2-7; TRBD1 matches at 11 bases. The CDR3 covers 14 residues. The germline V gene encodes CDR1 SGHAT and CDR2 FQNNGV. Germline trimming cut 8 bases from V and 4 bases from J; bases unmatched to any gene: 7. CDR3 DNA: TGTGCCAGCTCAATCGGACAGGGGGCTTACGAGCAGTACTTC. Translating it yields CASSIGQGAYEQYF.

This clone was recorded once. The chain uses TRBV6-6 and TRBJ1-5; unclear D gene. The germline gives CDR1 MNHNY, CDR2 SVGAGI (reference sequence). The ends were cut back, 3 bases at V and 6 bases at J, with 18 bases in the middle. The CDR3 extends over 16 amino acids. The CDR3 region is CASSYPPSQVGQPQHF. The CDR3 DNA reads TGTGCCAGCAGTTATCCCCCGAGTCAGGTCGGTCAGCCCCAGCATTTT.

The genes are TRBV21-1 and TRBJ2-2; TRBD2, the D gene given by the table, was not confirmed from the DNA. TRBV21-1 counts as a pseudogene. This CDR3 has 19 residues. The CDR3 DNA sequence: TGTGCCAGCAGCACCGGGACTAGCGGGAGGAACGCGAACACCGGGGAGCTGTTTTTT. Protein product: CASSTGTSGRNANTGELFF.

V usage is TRBV7-9 and J usage is TRBJ2-1; tentatively, D is TRBD1 (6 bases). The CDR3 is 16 amino acids. Germline V lookup: CDR1 SEHNR, CDR2 FQNEAQ (reference sequence). V lost 7 bases and J lost 4, with 20 bases in between. The CDR3 nucleotides are TGTGCCAGCACCCCTGAAGGGGGAGAGAGGTACAATGAGCAGTTCTTC. Translation: CASTPEGGERYNEQFF.

The V gene is TRBV5-1, the J gene TRBJ2-3, with 7 positions matching TRBD2. V lost 4 bases to trimming and J lost 2 bases; unmatched junction nucleotides: 10. CDR1 and CDR2 from the germline V gene are SGHRS and YFSETQ. The length of the CDR3 is 16 residues. The CDR3 coding sequence is TGCGCCAGCAGCAATTACCCAAGCGGGACCACAGATACGCAGTATTTT. Its protein is CASSNYPSGTTDTQYF.

This chain connects TRBV27 to TRBJ2-1, with D possibly matching TRBD2 (5 bases). Germline-derived CDR1 and CDR2 are MNHEY and SMNVEV (reference sequence). Trimming took off 6 bases at V and 0 bases at J, with 12 bases between the two ends. The CDR3 extends over 15 amino acids. Here the CDR3 reads CASSLAPSSYNEQFF. In DNA form, the CDR3 reads TGTGCCAGCAGCTTAGCGCCTAGCTCCTACAATGAGCAGTTCTTC.

V is TRBV6-5 and J is TRBJ2-1; D is uncertain. The ends were cut back, 2 bases at V and 0 bases at J, with 8 bases in the middle. The length of the CDR3 is 15 residues. Germline V gene data show CDR1 as MNHEY and CDR2 as SVGAGI. The CDR3 DNA follows: TGTGCCAGCAGTTACATCGAGAGCTCCTACAATGAGCAGTTCTTC. Its translation: CASSYIESSYNEQFF.

The chain links TRBV28 to TRBJ1-1, with TRBD1 as a possible D gene (5 bases). The germline V gene encodes CDR1 MDHEN and CDR2 SYDVKM. There are 14 residues in the CDR3. The germline V and J ends were trimmed by 3 bases and 5 bases, with 13 bases remaining between them. Here the CDR3 DNA reads TGTGCCAGCAGTTTGCCGGGGGGAGGGACTGAAGCTTTCTTT. As protein: CASSLPGGGTEAFF.

V is TRBV11-1 and J is TRBJ2-7; TRBD2 matches 10 bases. Germline-derived CDR1 and CDR2 are SGHAT and FQDESV (reference sequence). The CDR3 runs 14 residues. J was trimmed by 5 bases and V by 4 bases; bases with no gene match: 5. The CDR3: CASSSPGLANEQYF. CDR3 nucleotides: TGTGCCAGCAGCTCCCCGGGACTAGCGAACGAGCAGTACTTC.

The chain joins TRBV25-1 to TRBJ2-5; 13 bases agree with TRBD2. Trimming removed 3 bases from V and 7 bases from J; junction bases left unmatched: 8. Germline-derived CDR1 and CDR2 are MGHDK and SYGVNS. This CDR3 is built from 16 residues. The CDR3 DNA follows: TGTGCCAGCAGTGAGCCGACTAGCGGGAGGTTCGGGACCCAGTACTTC. This sequence encodes CASSEPTSGRFGTQYF.

J is TRBJ2-5 and V is TRBV7-8; weak D call: TRBD2 (6 bases). CDR3 length: 13 amino acids. The germline CDR1 and CDR2 sequences are SGHVS and FQNEAQ. V was shortened by 1 base and J by 5 bases, with 8 bases between the two germline ends. CDR3 DNA: TGTGCCAGCAGCTTAGAGGGGAGGGAGACCCAGTACTTC. This gives the protein CASSLEGRETQYF.